The following is a T cell receptor beta chain sequence with its context. CDR3 size: 17 residues. V was cut by 0 bases and J by 0 bases, with 14 bases left in between. Germline V gives CDR1 LGHNA, CDR2 YNFKEQ. This specimen comes from a study of blood T cell repertoires in COVID-19. Study-level information: Specimens from acute and convalescent COVID-19 originated in the United States, Italy and Spain. The cDNA or gDNA used as material had been derived from T cells, B-cell-depleted T cells, or PBMCs.

As handled by the study authors: Scientists estimated how many nucleated cells there were by amplifying reference gene primers. Clones were sequenced by immunoSEQ multiplex PCR, and TCRdb holds only the in-frame ones, with some missing. V, J and clone size derive from that table, while D and trimming were established from the DNA sequence. Among some 49,000 clones listed, roughly four fifths were seen once. The chain links TRBV4-2 to TRBJ1-1, with D possibly matching TRBD1 (6 bases). This receptor was obtained from a woman aged 60-70 years with acute or convalescent COVID-19. Sequencing was carried out using peripheral blood. The CDR3: CASSQEQGTEMNTEAFF. In nucleotides, the CDR3 is TGTGCCAGCAGCCAAGAGCAGGGGACGGAAATGAACACTGAAGCTTTCTTT.